This T cell receptor beta chain was sequenced for a study of Graves' ophthalmopathy and Graves' hyperthyroidism. Stable hyperthyroidism meant no ophthalmopathy within 18 months of follow-up. Reliance was placed on clinical symptoms, serum thyroxine, TRAb, thyroid ultrasound and orbital computed tomography for diagnosis. Study observations and caveats: The blood repertoire also included most expanded thyroid clonotypes above 0.001 frequency. Both a roughly 70% sensitivity and an approximately 76% specificity characterized the model's predictions of ophthalmopathy progression.

V lost 6 bases and J 1 base, leaving 24 bases between the germline ends. This CDR3 is 17 amino acids long. Germline CDR1 DFQATT, CDR2 SNEGSKA (reference sequence). RNA transcripts provided the template for amplifying TCR beta CDR3 regions. HTBI primers were employed in first-round RT-PCR, then a second-round multiplex PCR followed. One entry per CDR3 protein, called by TCRdb with MiXCR from the multiplex PCR reads. The sample includes 400,000 to 450,000 distinct CDR3 sequences, under 25% of them seen just once. This clonotype was counted many times. As yet, its antigen is unknown. Sequencing input: peripheral blood. This sequence joins TRBV20-1 and TRBJ2-5, with D perhaps TRBD2 (7 bases). The TCR comes from a woman aged 18-29 years with stable Graves' hyperthyroidism. The CDR3 loop reads CSAFNGGAPQLQETQYF. Here the CDR3 DNA reads TGCAGTGCCTTTAATGGGGGGGCGCCCCAACTCCAAGAGACCCAGTACTTC.